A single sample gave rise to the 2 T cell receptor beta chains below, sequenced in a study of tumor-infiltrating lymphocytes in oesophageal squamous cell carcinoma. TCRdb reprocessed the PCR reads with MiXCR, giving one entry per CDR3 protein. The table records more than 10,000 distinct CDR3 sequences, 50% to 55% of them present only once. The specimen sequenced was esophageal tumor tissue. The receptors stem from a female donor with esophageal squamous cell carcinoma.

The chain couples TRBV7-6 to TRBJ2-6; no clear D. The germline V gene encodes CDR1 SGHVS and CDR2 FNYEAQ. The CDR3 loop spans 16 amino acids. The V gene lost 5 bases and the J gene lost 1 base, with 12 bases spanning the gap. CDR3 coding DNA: TGTGCCAGCAGCCCCTTTGGGAAGTCTGGGGCCAACGTCCTGACTTTC. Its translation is CASSPFGKSGANVLTF.

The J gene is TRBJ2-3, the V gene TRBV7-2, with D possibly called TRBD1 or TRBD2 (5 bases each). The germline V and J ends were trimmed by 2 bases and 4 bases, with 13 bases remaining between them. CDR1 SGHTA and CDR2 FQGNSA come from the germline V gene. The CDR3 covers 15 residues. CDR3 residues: CASSLPPGAADTQYF. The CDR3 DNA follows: TGTGCCAGCAGCTTACCCCCCGGGGCGGCAGATACGCAGTATTTT.